This TCR beta chain was recovered during a study of spatial heterogeneity in lung cancer. Overall study: Among detected sequences, beta-chain ones consistently exceeded alpha-chain ones in number.

Many counts were recorded for this clonotype. Each TCR cDNA molecule carried a unique molecular identifier. A single record per CDR3 protein comes from TCRdb applying MiXCR to the 5' RACE reads. The repertoire consists of about 38,000 distinct CDR3 sequences, with 5.2% occurring once and the leading ten covering 20% to 30%. Trimming pared 3 bases from V and 7 bases from J, leaving 14 bases between. Germline lookup yields CDR1 SGHRS and CDR2 YFSETQ. This CDR3 is built from 14 residues. As for time point: sample taken at primary tumor resection. Tumor, nontumor lung or frozen PBMC supplied whole RNA, sequenced without sorting. Untreated early-stage non-small cell lung cancer patients, roughly 72 in total, were the donors.

V is TRBV5-1 and J is TRBJ1-3, with D perhaps TRBD1 (6 bases). This sequence was found in a female donor with early-stage non-small cell lung cancer. Sequences were derived from PBMCs, sampled at surgery. CDR3 sequence reads: CASSSGPGENTIYF. DNA of the CDR3: TGCGCCAGCAGCTCAGGGCCAGGGGAGAACACCATATATTTT.